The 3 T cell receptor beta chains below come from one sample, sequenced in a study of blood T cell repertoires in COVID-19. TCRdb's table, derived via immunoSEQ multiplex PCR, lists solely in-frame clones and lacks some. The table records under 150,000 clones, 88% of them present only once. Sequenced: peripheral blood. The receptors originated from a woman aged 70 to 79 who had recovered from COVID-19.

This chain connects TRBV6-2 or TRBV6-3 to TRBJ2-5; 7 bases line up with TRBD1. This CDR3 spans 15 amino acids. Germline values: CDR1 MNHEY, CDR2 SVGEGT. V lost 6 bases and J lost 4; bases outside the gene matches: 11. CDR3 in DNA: TGTGCCAGCAGCCAGGGACAGAAGGCGGGAGAGACCCAGTACTTC. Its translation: CASSQGQKAGETQYF.

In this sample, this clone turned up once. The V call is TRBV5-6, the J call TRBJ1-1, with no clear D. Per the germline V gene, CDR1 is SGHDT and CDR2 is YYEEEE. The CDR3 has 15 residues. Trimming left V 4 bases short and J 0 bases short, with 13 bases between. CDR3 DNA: TGTGCCAGCAGCCCCGGAGGAGGGTTGAACACTGAAGCTTTCTTT. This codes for CASSPGGGLNTEAFF. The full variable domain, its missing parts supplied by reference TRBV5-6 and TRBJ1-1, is DAGVTQSPTHLIKTRGQQVTLRCSPKSGHDTVSWYQQALGQGPQFIFQYYEEEERQRGNFPDRFSGHQFPNYSSELNVNALLLGDSALYLCASSPGGGLNTEAFFGQGTRLTVV.

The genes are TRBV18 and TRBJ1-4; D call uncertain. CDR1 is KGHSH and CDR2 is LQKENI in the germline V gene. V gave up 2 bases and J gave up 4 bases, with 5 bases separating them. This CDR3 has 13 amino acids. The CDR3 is CASSPNSNEKLFF. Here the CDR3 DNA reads TGTGCCAGCTCACCAAACAGTAATGAAAAACTGTTTTTT.